This TCR beta chain originates from a study of blood T cell repertoires in COVID-19 (dated by TCRdb to about 2020). About the full investigation: Samples from collaborators originated in the United States, Italy and Spain and spanned both the acute and convalescent phases of COVID-19. The prospective study material was composed of cDNA or gDNA derived from T cells, B-cell-depleted T cells, or PBMCs. The dataset comprised deeply sampled blood TCRbeta repertoires from subjects exposed to, actively infected with, or recovered from COVID-19. A freely available public database, intended as a resource for researchers studying the immune response to SARS-CoV-2, is where the repertoires were released. Samples were obtained from the ongoing ImmuneRACE study (first 160 participants) and from 1,200 or so subjects provided by 6 global collaborators. Nearly every sample came with metadata listing a de-identified subject ID, COVID-19 status, age in years and sex. Where HLA class I and class II types were available, the types were taken from metadata supplied by the sample provider, not from assay-based typing. Paper-wide results and their limitations: Clinical and demographic metadata were provided uncurated, with the amount varying by source and participant.

TCRbeta CDR3 regions were amplified from genomic DNA using the immunoSEQ Assay, a bias-controlled multiplex PCR. For the original study's pipeline: Nucleated cell counts per sample were estimated from amplification of reference gene primers within the assay. To quantify the absolute abundance of each unique TCRbeta CDR3 rearrangement, sequence reads were collapsed and filtered. For each sample, productive Simpson clonality was calculated as the square root of Simpson's diversity index over productive rearrangements. TCRdb took over this immuneACCESS table, retaining in-frame rearrangements with V and J assigned. Such tables are incomplete; in checked studies, under half of the missing clones stem from an unresolved V gene, and the remainder is unexplained. V and J calls and clone size are those listed in that table; D and trimming were worked out from the DNA. For this sample the table gives about 130,000 clones, of which around four fifths were detected only once. The ten largest clones represent around a tenth of the sample.

Only one count was recorded for this clone. The specificity of this receptor is unknown. Base qualities were left out, and no much larger clone turns up one base away. Whole blood was collected in K2EDTA tubes by collaborating institutions according to the institutions' own protocols. For TCRbeta analysis, collaborator samples were shipped as frozen whole blood, as isolated PBMCs, or as DNA extracted from either sample type. Taken from cysteine to phenylalanine, the CDR3 has 15 residues. Just CDR3 DNA is preserved here, 45 bases in frame from base 1. Via the germline V gene, CDR1 is SGHRS and CDR2 YFSETQ. The trim is 4 bases for V and 2 bases for J, with a gap of 14 bases between the germline ends.

The receptor's source is a man aged 40-55 years with active or convalescent COVID-19. This chain joins TRBV5-1 to TRBJ2-3; the D gene is possibly TRBD2, with 6 bases matching. Sequencing was done on a sample of peripheral blood. CDR3 reads: CASSDGGGPTDTQYF. The sequenced DNA: TGCGCCAGCAGCGATGGAGGAGGGCCCACAGATACGCAGTATTTT.